This TCR beta chain emerged from a study of T cells in Graves' hyperthyroidism and ophthalmopathy (dated by TCRdb to about 2019). Describing the broader study: Peripheral blood was collected at initial diagnosis, before any treatment. A discovery cohort of around 98 patients, 43 with Graves' ophthalmopathy and under 60 with stable Graves' hyperthyroidism, was used to find distinguishing TCR V-J signatures. The 100 or so discovery patients were divided at random into training and test sets in a 7:3 ratio. Thyroid tissue and blood T-cell repertoires from several Graves' hyperthyroidism patients were also compared in the study. An independent validation cohort of 18 to 20 hyperthyroidism patients and more than 15 patients who later progressed to ophthalmopathy tested prospective prediction of ophthalmopathy. According to the paper, TCR Vbeta CDR3 sequencing was carried out on over 130 peripheral blood samples, which came from approximately 41 ophthalmopathy, 75 or so hyperthyroidism and about 17 progressor patients. Once sampling was done, hyperthyroidism patients were given methimazole at a starting dose of 30 mg daily, whereas ophthalmopathy patients were given high-dose intravenous methylprednisolone.

Only a few counts were recorded for this clonotype. The antigen it recognizes is unknown. Per-base qualities were not stored, and no clone one base away is much larger. Amplification of TCR beta CDR3 regions was carried out from RNA transcripts. The TCR CDR3 was subjected to a first round of RT-PCR using the HTBI primer set and the Qiagen OneStep RT-PCR kit. Libraries were constructed in a second round of multiplex PCR, after which size selection and purification were performed. Sequencing of the libraries was done on an Illumina HiSeq2000 using paired-end 100 bp reads. Per the authors' processing: SOAPnuke was used to process the raw data, with reads discarded if the reads contained adapters or uncalled bases, had a mean Phred below 15, or lacked an exact constant-primer or identifier match. High-quality paired reads were merged with COPE v1.2.5, and unique nucleotide sequences were defined as clonotypes. Clonotypes were aligned to IMGT TRBV, TRBD and TRBJ reference segments using MiTCR v1.1. Analysis was restricted to V-J combinations with a frequency above 0.0001, which covered 99.2% of repertoires. The TCS score was defined as F50 (clonal expansion) divided by E x V (chaos), with BLOSUM62-based TCRdist calculated between CDR3 peptides within each V-J. Welch's t-statistics and random forest reduced just over 500 V-J features to around 14, which were used in a naive Bayes classifier (R e1071). Using fastp at Q25 and MiXCR, TCRdb reprocessed the public reads and kept productive beta chains. Each CDR3 protein gets just one entry, which takes the most common genes and DNA from the rows behind it. The V and J calls were not made by the authors but by TCRdb's processing. The sample table contains about 400,000 distinct CDR3 sequences; only one count was recorded for 14% to 15% of them. The ten biggest clones cover roughly 13% of the sample.

In the ophthalmopathy patients, disease was moderately to severely active, with a Clinical Activity Score of 3 or more, a NOSPECS grade of 4 or more, and a duration of less than 3 months. Patients with uncontrolled infections, other autoimmune diseases, pregnancy or lactation were excluded. Diagnoses were established on the basis of clinical symptoms, serum thyroxine and TRAb, thyroid ultrasound, and orbital computed tomography. PBMCs were separated from 10 ml of fresh peripheral blood using Ficoll-Paque density gradient centrifugation. Total RNA was extracted with Trizol reagent, and quality was checked on an Agilent 2100 Bioanalyzer. CDR1 MNHNS and CDR2 SASEGT were looked up in the germline V gene. The CDR3 runs 14 residues from the cysteine to the phenylalanine. Solely the CDR3 DNA is kept, with 42 bases framed from the first base. Ends trimmed: V by 6 bases, J by 7 bases; bases unmatched to a gene: 12.

Study-wide findings and limitations: Most expanded thyroid clonotypes (frequency above 0.001) were also detected in blood, a finding suggesting that blood repertoires may reflect thyroid immune responses. In validation, the model predicted progression to ophthalmopathy a median of roughly six months before onset, with over 60% sensitivity and roughly 73% specificity. No statistical method was used to set the sample size in advance, and investigators knew the group allocation. A model built on a 13 V-J signature distinguished ophthalmopathy from stable hyperthyroidism, reaching over 85% sensitivity and about 81% specificity in cross-validation and 80%/75% in testing.

Material for sequencing was blood. This clonotype was obtained from a man aged 18 to 29 with Graves' ophthalmopathy. The chain was built from TRBV6-1 and TRBJ2-7, and 7 junction bases match TRBD1. The nucleotide sequence reads TGTGCCAGCAGCAACCGGGGCAGGGGGTTTGAGCAGTACTTC. It translates as CASSNRGRGFEQYF.